A single sample is the source of the 8 T cell receptor beta chains below, sequenced in a study of beta chain features in type 1 diabetes. For these TCRs, the target antigens are not known. Findings and caveats of the study: Significant though moderate, a shortening of TCRB CDR3s appeared in all four CD4+ subsets of Type 1 diabetes patients.

Of the isolated RNA, all was reverse transcribed, and so the sequenced material was expressed TCRB transcripts. Generated by immunoSEQ multiplex PCR, the TCRdb table keeps only in-frame clones and is missing some. Found here are 640,000 or so clones, roughly an eighth of them singletons; the top ten hold about 0.02%. The sequencing input was naive CD4+ T cells from blood. The receptors derive from a man aged 18 to 29 with type 1 diabetes.

The V gene is TRBV6-1, the J gene TRBJ2-7, with 7 bases lining up with TRBD1. Germline CDR1 MNHNS, CDR2 SASEGT. This CDR3 has 15 amino acids. V gave up 2 bases and J gave up 4 bases; unmatched junction bases: 8. This CDR3 is CASSEQGTETYEQYF. CDR3 nucleotide sequence: TGTGCCAGCAGTGAACAGGGGACAGAGACATACGAGCAGTACTTC.

The CDR3 reads CASSLGDRGAGARGEQYF. Written as DNA, the CDR3 is TGTGCCAGCAGCTTAGGCGATCGAGGGGCAGGGGCCAGGGGCGAGCAGTACTTC. This chain joins TRBV7-9 and TRBJ2-7; a possible D gene is TRBD1 (6 bases). Between the trimmed V and J ends, which lost 1 base and 6 bases, there was a span of 25 bases. The CDR3 sequence is 18 residues long. The V gene's germline CDR1 is SEHNR and CDR2 FQNEAQ (reference sequence).

This chain joins TRBV6-5 and TRBJ2-2; TRBD2 agrees at 10 bases. In germline, CDR1 is MNHEY, CDR2 SVGAGI. V lost 7 bases to trimming and J lost 4 bases; unmatched junction nucleotides: 3. The CDR3 has 14 amino acids. The CDR3 is CASNVAGGTGELFF. The CDR3 coding sequence is TGTGCCAGCAATGTAGCGGGGGGCACCGGGGAGCTGTTTTTT.

The gene calls are TRBV13 and TRBJ2-7, with 7 bases that match TRBD1. CDR3 length equals 14 residues. Germline CDR1 PRHDT, CDR2 FYEKMQ (reference sequence). V dropped 3 bases and J dropped 1; count of bases not matched to a gene: 3. The CDR3 region is CASSFSTGSYEQYF. The CDR3 DNA is TGTGCCAGCAGCTTCTCGACAGGGTCCTACGAGCAGTACTTC.

The rearrangement joins TRBV5-1 to TRBJ2-3; D remains ambiguous. This CDR3 region has 14 residues. The germline V gene encodes CDR1 SGHRS and CDR2 YFSETQ. The V end was cut by 2 bases, the J end by 6 bases, with 13 bases between. CDR3 sequence: CASSLLSNGDTQYF. The CDR3 DNA reads as TGCGCCAGCAGCTTACTCTCTAACGGGGATACGCAGTATTTT.

This clone was found a few times. The chain couples TRBV9 to TRBJ2-5, with 9 bases identical to TRBD2. The CDR3 is 17 residues long. Germline V gene data show CDR1 as SGDLS and CDR2 as YYNGEE. Trimming at V came to 0 bases and at J to 1 base, leaving 7 bases not matched to a gene. CDR3 sequence reads: CASSVATSGPTQETQYF. Written as DNA, the CDR3 is TGTGCCAGCAGCGTAGCTACTAGCGGGCCCACCCAAGAGACCCAGTACTTC.

This clone turned up a few times. The chain couples TRBV9 to TRBJ1-6; D remains ambiguous. This CDR3 contains 13 residues. CDR1 is SGDLS, CDR2 YYNGEE, per germline. The V gene lost 0 bases and the J gene lost 9 bases, with 7 bases spanning the gap. The CDR3 DNA reads TGTGCCAGCAGCGTAGAGGTGCGTTCACCCCTCCACTTT. This gives the protein CASSVEVRSPLHF. Variable domain in full (rest from reference TRBV9 and TRBJ1-6): DSGVTQTPKHLITATGQRVTLRCSPRSGDLSVYWYQQSLDQGLQFLIQYYNGEERAKGNILERFSAQQFPDLHSELNLSSLELGDSALYFCASSVEVRSPLHFGNGTRLTVT.

The chain carries TRBV4-2 and TRBJ1-1, with D unresolved. Germline V lookup: CDR1 LGHNA, CDR2 YNFKEQ. The CDR3 has 14 amino acids. The V end was cut by 0 bases, the J end by 2 bases, with 7 bases between. The CDR3, as DNA: TGTGCCAGCAGCCAAGATTGGGATAACACTGAAGCTTTCTTT. It codes for CASSQDWDNTEAFF.